This TCR beta chain was recorded in a study of shared clonotypes between healthy human individuals (dated by TCRdb to between 2020 and 2021). With respect to the entire study: A couple of women and a few men aged 18 to 49 years were included in the cohort. For each donor, CD4 naive and CD4 memory were each given three plates, CD8 naive was given two plates, and CD8 memory was given one plate. To estimate repertoire size and how much clonotypes are shared between individuals, the study performed deep sequencing of blood TCR repertoires from 4 to 6 healthy adults. To increase sequencing depth and limit assay-specific biases, different laboratories used diverse techniques to prepare libraries and sequence TCR repertoires. Each donor's leukapheresis produced roughly between roughly 0.85 and 9.5 billion PBMCs.

The donors were healthy, HIV-negative adults who had no recently reported acute infections or vaccinations. Every donor was a Caucasian adult residing in Nashville, Tennessee, USA. CD4+ T cells were enriched by magnetic negative selection; naive cells were then positively selected on CD45RA, and the negative fraction formed the memory subset. After blood collection by leukapheresis, PBMCs were isolated using Ficoll-Histopaque density gradient centrifugation and then cryopreserved in the vapor phase of liquid nitrogen. Analytical flow cytometry was used to check the purity and quantity of each magnetically sorted T cell population. Each sorted fraction had its genomic DNA isolated and then quantified by UV absorbance on a Nanodrop 2000c. The full study reports these points: Pairwise subsampling led to the expectation that sequencing depth would affect the degree of clonotype sharing among donors. Sampling was restricted to blood, and TCR repertoires in tissues likely differ from the TCR repertoires found in blood. Naive subsets generally had larger estimated clonotype richness than memory subsets did. Because the study included only a small number of donors, the genetic and exposure-history diversity represented was limited. Compared with non-shared clonotypes, clonotypes shared by all four sorted-subset donors had higher generation probabilities. Incomplete sequencing was indicated by rarefaction of sorted-subset datasets, despite the large sequencing depth. Sharing across a few donors was observed for around 5% of naive CD4, 3% to 3.5% of naive CD8, over 2% of memory CD4, and around 0.44% of memory CD8 clonotypes.

With respect to this clone: Its antigen is unknown. No much larger clonotype is one base removed from it; base qualities were not supplied.

Using the deep immunoSEQ assay, TCR CDR3 regions were amplified from genomic DNA by multiplex PCR. Extracted genomic DNA from each cell subset was spread evenly across all wells of several immunoSEQ 96-well plates, with each plate serving as a replicate. Each replicate PCR for sorted subsets received about 220 ng genomic DNA, equal to about 30,000 T cell genomes. Purified libraries were measured with a Qubit 3.0 fluorometer, size-checked on a Bioanalyzer 2100, and measured again with the KAPA Library Quantification kit. Each immunoSEQ 96-well plate was sequenced on its own single-read 150-cycle Illumina NextSeq 550 flow cell. On the authors' methods: Because only junctional sequences without quality scores were contained in the immunoSEQ output, filtering matching that applied to full-length reads could not be performed. To assign V/J genes and CDR3, sequences were annotated using PyIR, a Python wrapper for IgBLAST v1.9, with IMGT germline references. Any read was removed if the V/J assignment was weak (E-value above 1e-6), the CDR3 was missing, or the read contained stop codons, out-of-frame junctions, or ambiguous translated residues. A V3J clonotype was defined by an identical inferred V gene, J gene, and CDR3 amino acid sequence. To compute the percentage overlap between repertoires, the number of shared unique clonotypes was divided by the size of the smaller repertoire. RTK rarefaction, the Chao1 estimator, and Recon v2.1 estimates of unobserved clonotypes were used to assess repertoire richness. Generation probabilities for all TCRbeta clonotypes obtained by the gDNA method from several donors were computed using OLGA. As stored in TCRdb, this immuneACCESS dataset retains in-frame rearrangements with V and J assigned. A fraction of the clones does not appear; measured against another copy, unresolved V genes explain less than half of the discrepancy, and the remainder lacks a known reason. Clone size and the V and J calls come from that table; the DNA yielded D and trimming. This sample is represented by about 2.3 million clones; roughly 92% of them were singletons. The ten largest clones take up 0.37% of the sample.

From its cysteine to its phenylalanine, the CDR3 spans 15 amino acids. Only CDR3 DNA remains: 45 bases, in frame from the first base. Trimming takes 5 bases off V and 2 bases off J; junction bases not matched to a gene: 4. As encoded in the germline V gene, CDR1 is SGHRS while CDR2 is YFSETQ. Recombination connected TRBV5-1 to TRBJ2-5, with 12 junctional bases fitting TRBD2. The sequence was collected from a man younger than 35 in good health. Some clones in this sample may be carry-over from other donors' samples. Sequenced sample: naive CD4+ T cells from PBMCs. The cell subset or site label on this specimen signifies: CD45RA+ positively selected. The sequenced DNA: TGCGCCAGCAGGGGGGGACTAGCGGGTCAAGAGACCCAGTACTTC. This yields the protein CASRGGLAGQETQYF.